This paragraph covers one T cell receptor (beta chain) sequence. Antigen: not known. cDNA libraries for TCR alpha and TCR beta, carrying sample barcodes and UMIs, came from 5'RACE with constant-segment primers. TCRdb used MiXCR to reprocess the 5' RACE reads, holding one entry per CDR3 protein. Counted here are 400,000 to 500,000 distinct CDR3 sequences, around 17% occurring once; the ten biggest clones make up roughly 21%. This sample was taken from a study of T-cell memory formation after mild COVID-19. The overall study: Among the donors, TCR clusters were largely specific to each donor.

Findings and caveats of the study: Clones shrinking from day 15 to 85 showed even CD4/CD8 mixes; later expanders tilted CD4+. Researchers found some responding clones in pre-infection memory, a sign that cross-reactive memory joined.

The germline V gene has CDR1 SNHLY and CDR2 FYNNEI. The CDR3 totals 12 residues. Trimming took 6 bases from V and 4 from J, leaving 10 bases between them. What was sequenced was PBMCs or a T cell subset sorted from them (not recorded which). This sequence was found in a man aged 18 to 29 who had mild COVID-19 (a few samples of this study predate the infection). Cell type and time point are not known. The rearrangement links TRBV2 to TRBJ2-7; no clear D gene. The CDR3 loop reads CASSEINYEQYF. The CDR3 nucleotides read TGTGCCAGCAGCGAAATTAATTACGAGCAGTACTTC.